This is a list of T cell receptor beta chains from one sample in a study of CD8 T cells in Susac syndrome. From the immunoSEQ multiplex PCR reads, TCRdb called clonotypes with MiXCR, one entry per CDR3 protein. The profile shows some 180,000 distinct CDR3 sequences, roughly 94% of them singletons. Material: CD4+ T cells from PBMCs. Every receptor here comes from a human donor with Susac syndrome. The CDR3 runs from the conserved cysteine through the conserved F or W. D genes are given only for firm matches. Rows may omit the clone size; those that give it use once, few, many or a size class.

CDR3aa,CDR3nt,v_gene,j_gene,abundance,d_gene
CASSQGGGLAGEQYF,TGTGCCAGCAGCCAAGGCGGGGGACTAGCGGGGGAGCAGTACTTC,TRBV4-2,TRBJ2-7,.,TRBD2
CASSLLEDLANEQFF,TGTGCCAGCAGTTTACTCGAGGACCTGGCCAATGAGCAGTTCTTC,TRBV27,TRBJ2-1,.,.
CASSLRVNSPLHF,TGTGCCAGCAGTCTCAGGGTTAACTCACCCCTCCACTTT,TRBV12-3/TRBV12-4,TRBJ1-6,.,.
CASIPRTGQKAFF,TGTGCCAGCATCCCACGGACGGGACAAAAAGCTTTCTTT,TRBV12-3/TRBV12-4,TRBJ1-1,once,.
CSALWTSGGYEQYF,TGCAGTGCTCTGTGGACTAGCGGGGGCTACGAGCAGTACTTC,TRBV20-1,TRBJ2-7,once,TRBD2
CAWSVDGRFGELFF,TGTGCCTGGAGTGTAGACGGGAGGTTCGGGGAGCTGTTTTTT,TRBV30,TRBJ2-2,.,TRBD2
CSCGGRETQYF,TGCAGCTGTGGGGGCCGAGAGACCCAGTACTTC,TRBV20-1,TRBJ2-5,.,.
CASSFGTATSYEQYF,TGTGCCAGCAGTTTCGGTACTGCCACTTCCTACGAGCAGTACTTC,TRBV12-3/TRBV12-4,TRBJ2-7,.,.
CASSYSKQAGPYEQYF,TGTGCCAGCAGTTACTCGAAACAGGCGGGCCCCTACGAGCAGTACTTC,TRBV6-2/TRBV6-3,TRBJ2-7,.,.
CASSGTSEYTGELFF,TGTGCCAGCAGCGGGACTAGCGAATACACCGGGGAGCTGTTTTTT,TRBV5-4,TRBJ2-2,.,TRBD2
CASSQDPSVETQYF,TGTGCCAGCAGCCAAGACCCCTCCGTGGAGACCCAGTACTTC,TRBV14,TRBJ2-5,.,.
CASSPLAGGPHEQFF,TGTGCCAGCAGCCCCCTAGCGGGAGGGCCCCATGAGCAGTTCTTC,TRBV12-3/TRBV12-4,TRBJ2-1,.,TRBD2
CASIRGSGSYNSPLHF,TGTGCCAGCATTAGAGGGTCCGGCTCCTATAATTCACCCCTCCACTTT,TRBV6-5,TRBJ1-6,.,.
CASSVDGAANTGELFF,TGTGCCAGCAGTGTGGATGGCGCAGCGAACACCGGGGAGCTGTTTTTT,TRBV28,TRBJ2-2,.,.
CSAGQASTDTQYF,TGCAGTGCTGGACAGGCTAGCACAGATACGCAGTATTTT,TRBV20-1,TRBJ2-3,.,TRBD1
CASSVQGNTYEQYF,TGCGCCAGCAGCGTACAGGGGAACACCTACGAGCAGTACTTC,TRBV5-1,TRBJ2-7,once,TRBD1
CSARVGSPGGEQYF,TGCAGTGCTAGAGTCGGCAGTCCTGGGGGCGAGCAGTACTTC,TRBV20-1,TRBJ2-7,.,.
CASSQETSRLSYEQYF,TGTGCCAGCAGCCAAGAAACGAGTAGACTCTCCTACGAGCAGTACTTC,TRBV4-2,TRBJ2-7,.,.
CSVITSGSYEQYF,TGCAGCGTTATTACTAGCGGGAGCTACGAGCAGTACTTC,TRBV29-1,TRBJ2-7,few,TRBD2
CASSLRQGPSGANVLTF,TGTGCCAGCAGCTTAAGGCAGGGCCCCTCTGGGGCCAACGTCCTGACTTTC,TRBV7-2,TRBJ2-6,.,.
CASSAVGTGADEQFF,TGTGCCAGCAGCGCCGTGGGGACAGGGGCCGATGAGCAGTTCTTC,TRBV9,TRBJ2-1,.,TRBD1
CSARAGGTNQPQHF,TGCAGTGCTAGAGCCGGGGGGACCAATCAGCCCCAGCATTTT,TRBV20-1,TRBJ1-5,.,.
CASSRGAQGSTGELFF,TGTGCCAGCAGCCGTGGGGCACAGGGGAGCACCGGGGAGCTGTTTTTT,TRBV7-6,TRBJ2-2,.,TRBD1
CASRSGGFQETQYF,TGTGCCAGCAGGAGCGGGGGGTTCCAAGAGACCCAGTACTTC,TRBV2,TRBJ2-5,.,TRBD2
CASSHPGTDPRRGTEAFF,TGTGCCAGCAGCCATCCCGGGACAGACCCACGAAGAGGGACTGAAGCTTTCTTT,TRBV9,TRBJ1-1,.,TRBD1
CASSEGPSVETQYF,TGCGCCAGCAGCGAGGGCCCTTCGGTTGAGACCCAGTACTTC,TRBV5-1,TRBJ2-5,few,.
CAWRTGIYSGANVLTF,TGTGCCTGGAGGACAGGGATTTACTCTGGGGCCAACGTCCTGACTTTC,TRBV30,TRBJ2-6,.,TRBD1
CASNQGWTGELFF,TGCGCCAGCAACCAGGGTTGGACCGGGGAGCTGTTTTTT,TRBV10-2,TRBJ2-2,.,.
CAWNPSGRALDTQYF,TGTGCCTGGAATCCTAGCGGGAGAGCATTAGATACGCAGTATTTT,TRBV30,TRBJ2-3,.,TRBD2
CAGNHPGDGNEKLFF,TGTGCTGGGAACCATCCGGGAGACGGGAATGAAAAACTGTTTTTT,TRBV30,TRBJ1-4,.,.
CAWAPDPGVNQPQHF,TGTGCCTGGGCGCCTGATCCGGGGGTGAATCAGCCCCAGCATTTT,TRBV30,TRBJ1-5,.,.
CASSHSTGSIGTGELFF,TGTGCCAGCAGCCATAGCACCGGGAGTATAGGCACCGGGGAGCTGTTTTTT,TRBV3-1,TRBJ2-2,.,.
CSARGERGSQETQYF,TGCAGTGCTAGGGGGGAGCGGGGGAGCCAAGAGACCCAGTACTTC,TRBV20-1,TRBJ2-5,.,TRBD2
CSGEALGLQETQYF,TGCAGCGGTGAGGCTCTGGGACTCCAAGAGACCCAGTACTTC,TRBV29-1,TRBJ2-5,.,.
CTATAGTGETQYF,TGCACCGCTACGGCGGGAACGGGGGAGACCCAGTACTTC,TRBV29-1,TRBJ2-5,.,.
CASSLASGGQETQYF,TGCGCCAGCAGCTTGGCTAGCGGGGGGCAAGAGACCCAGTACTTC,TRBV5-1,TRBJ2-5,once,TRBD2
CASSFDRNKEAFF,TGCGCCAGCAGCTTTGATCGAAATAAAGAAGCTTTCTTT,TRBV5-1,TRBJ1-1,.,.
CAWSVLVGATQYF,TGTGCCTGGAGTGTCCTTGTTGGGGCCACCCAGTACTTC,TRBV30,TRBJ2-5,.,.
CASSPGRQGVNIQYF,TGTGCCAGCTCACCAGGGAGACAGGGGGTGAACATTCAGTACTTC,TRBV18,TRBJ2-4,.,TRBD1
CSARDLGAGPSTDTQYF,TGCAGTGCTAGAGATCTAGGGGCAGGGCCCAGCACAGATACGCAGTATTTT,TRBV20-1,TRBJ2-3,.,.
CATSRRPLENIQYF,TGTGCCACCAGCAGACGCCCACTCGAGAACATTCAGTACTTC,TRBV15,TRBJ2-4,.,.
CASSIGGANVLTF,TGTGCCAGTAGTATCGGTGGGGCCAACGTCCTGACTTTC,TRBV19,TRBJ2-6,.,.
CASSATGPGDTEAFF,TGTGCCAGCAGCGCGACCGGACCGGGGGACACTGAAGCTTTCTTT,TRBV7-3,TRBJ1-1,.,.
CASSVDGRLETQYF,TGTGCCAGCAGCGTAGATGGCCGACTGGAGACCCAGTACTTC,TRBV9,TRBJ2-5,.,.
CSVEEGPYNEQFF,TGCAGCGTTGAAGAAGGGCCCTACAATGAGCAGTTCTTC,TRBV29-1,TRBJ2-1,once,.
CSVGGTGGDQPQHF,TGCAGCGTTGGGGGGACAGGAGGGGATCAGCCCCAGCATTTT,TRBV29-1,TRBJ1-5,.,TRBD1
CASSGALTRGNTIYF,TGTGCCAGCAGTGGGGCCCTAACCAGAGGAAACACCATATATTTT,TRBV2,TRBJ1-3,.,.
CASSLSAGTVLDEQFF,TGTGCTAGCAGCCTTTCCGCAGGGACGGTCTTGGATGAGCAGTTCTTC,TRBV7-7,TRBJ2-1,.,.
CATSDLQGANTGELFF,TGTGCCACCAGTGATCTACAGGGGGCGAACACCGGGGAGCTGTTTTTT,TRBV24-1,TRBJ2-2,.,TRBD1
CASTGGTLYGYTF,TGTGCCAGCACCGGCGGGACACTTTATGGCTACACCTTC,TRBV25-1,TRBJ1-2,few,.
CASGAVGGGYEQYF,TGTGCCAGCGGAGCCGTGGGGGGCGGCTACGAGCAGTACTTC,TRBV2,TRBJ2-7,.,.
CASSQDAGGGTDTQYF,TGTGCCAGCAGCCAAGATGCCGGGGGGGGCACAGATACGCAGTATTTT,TRBV3-1,TRBJ2-3,.,TRBD2
CASSPRTTSGRASTYEQYF,TGCGCCAGCAGCCCGCGAACGACTAGCGGGAGGGCATCGACCTACGAGCAGTACTTC,TRBV5-1,TRBJ2-7,.,TRBD2
CASSSSGDYGYTF,TGTGCCAGCAGCTCCTCAGGGGACTATGGCTACACCTTC,TRBV5-4,TRBJ1-2,.,.
CASSYYGGADTQYF,TGTGCCAGCAGTTACTACGGGGGAGCAGATACGCAGTATTTT,TRBV6-6,TRBJ2-3,.,.
CASSFGGWEETQYF,TGTGCCAGCAGTTTCGGCGGGTGGGAGGAGACCCAGTACTTC,TRBV28,TRBJ2-5,.,.
CASSQEGTMNTGELFF,TGTGCCAGCAGCCAAGAAGGGACCATGAACACCGGGGAGCTGTTTTTT,TRBV4-2,TRBJ2-2,.,.